The entry below gives a single TCR beta chain sequence along with its context. The CDR3 is 14 amino acids. The germline gives CDR1 LGHDT, CDR2 YNNKEL (reference sequence). The V end lost 1 base, the J end lost 4 bases, and 7 bases lay between the germline ends. These data are taken from a study of blood T cell repertoires in COVID-19. Overall study: Donors in the United States, Italy and Spain gave samples during acute or convalescent COVID-19. Sources were T cells, B-cell-depleted T cells, or PBMCs; the material itself was cDNA or gDNA.

Only in-frame clones appear in the TCRdb table, and some are missing; sequencing was by immunoSEQ multiplex PCR. The top ten hold about 2.4% of the sample, which has some 320,000 clones, about 88% seen once. The cohort comprised adults aged 18 to 89 years residing in about two dozen US areas. This clonotype was obtained from a man aged 55 to 69 who had recovered from COVID-19. What was sequenced was PBMCs or T cells enriched from blood (not recorded which). This chain joins TRBV3-1 (or the pseudogene TRBV3-2) and TRBJ2-2; D is undetermined. CDR3 sequence reads: CASSQGQITGELFF. The CDR3 nucleotides read TGTGCCAGCAGCCAAGGTCAGATCACCGGGGAGCTGTTTTTT.